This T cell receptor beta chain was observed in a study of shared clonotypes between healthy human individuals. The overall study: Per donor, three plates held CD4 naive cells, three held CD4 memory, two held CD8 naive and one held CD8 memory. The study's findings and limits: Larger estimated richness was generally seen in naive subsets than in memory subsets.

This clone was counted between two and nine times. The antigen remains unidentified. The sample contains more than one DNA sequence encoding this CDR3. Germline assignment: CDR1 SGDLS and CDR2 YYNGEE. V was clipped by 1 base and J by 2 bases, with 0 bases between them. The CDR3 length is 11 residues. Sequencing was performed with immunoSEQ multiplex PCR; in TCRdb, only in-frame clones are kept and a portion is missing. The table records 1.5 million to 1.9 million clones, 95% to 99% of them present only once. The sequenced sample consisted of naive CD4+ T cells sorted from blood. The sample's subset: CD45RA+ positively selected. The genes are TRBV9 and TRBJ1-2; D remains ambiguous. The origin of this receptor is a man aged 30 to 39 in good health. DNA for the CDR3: TGTGCCAGCAGCGTAAACTATGGCTACACCTTC. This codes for CASSVNYGYTF.